This T cell receptor beta chain was captured by sequencing in a study of PD-1 and CTLA-4 blockade in melanoma (dated by TCRdb to about 2021). With regard to the full study: In patients with melanoma, the study measured the effects of PD-1 blockade versus CTLA-4 blockade on the melanoma-reactive CD8 T cell response.

Trimming costs V 3 bases and J 1 base, and their ends lie 15 bases apart. The germline V gene yields SGHVS for CDR1 and FNYEAQ for CDR2. The cysteine opens and the phenylalanine closes a CDR3 of 16 amino acids. CDR3 DNA is the only sequence kept; it has 48 bases, read in frame from the first base. Points on this clone: The antigen this receptor binds is unknown. No qualities accompany the bases; no much larger clone lies one base away.

To prepare the library, the immunoSEQ multiplex PCR assay was applied. TCRdb stores this immuneACCESS table with in-frame sequences only. Part of the clones is absent; in the studies checked, under half of the shortfall reflects unresolved V genes, and no reason is known for the rest. This sample holds about 16,000 clones; around two thirds were observed only once. The top ten constitute 13% to 15% of the sample. The sample consisted of CD8+ T cells from peripheral blood, taken from a patient given anti-PD-1 treatment. The receptor chain draws on TRBV7-6 and TRBJ1-1, with the D gene not confidently named. This TCR came from a human donor with melanoma. This receptor carries the CDR3 CASSLSTLPGNTEAFF. The nucleotides read TGTGCCAGCAGCTTGTCGACACTTCCAGGGAACACTGAAGCTTTCTTT.